This is a list of T cell receptor beta chains from one sample in a study of CD4+ T cells in melanoma. Profiling relied on immunoSEQ multiplex PCR, and the TCRdb table lists in-frame clones only, not all of them. The sample includes about 110,000 clones, about nine tenths of them seen just once. Specimen: peripheral blood. Source of these receptors: a human donor with melanoma. Each CDR3 is given with its conserved first and last residue. D genes are given only for firm matches. A row's size may be missing; if present it is once, few, many or a size class.

j_call v_call d_call clone_size cdr3_nt cdr3_aa
TRBJ2-7 TRBV5-1 . once TGCGCCAGCAGCTTGGATGACCGGGTATCGAGCGAGCAGTACTTC CASSLDDRVSSEQYF
TRBJ2-3 TRBV7-2 . . TGTGCCATCCTCCTGAGTGGGGGATTAACGCAGTATTTT CAILLSGGLTQYF
TRBJ2-1 TRBV5-6 TRBD2 . TGTGCCAGCAGCCCGGGACTAGCGGGGCAGTTCTTC CASSPGLAGQFF
TRBJ2-1 TRBV13 . . TGTGCCAGCAGCAAAAGACTGGTAGGGGGATACAATGAGCAGTTCTTC CASSKRLVGGYNEQFF
TRBJ2-1 TRBV7-6 . . TGTGCCAGCAGCCCCCAGACCAAGAACAATGAGCAGTTCTTC CASSPQTKNNEQFF
TRBJ2-7 TRBV7-9 TRBD2 . TGTGCCAGCAGCCTCTCCTTCCCTCCGGGACTAAGCTCCTACGAGCAGTACTTC CASSLSFPPGLSSYEQYF
TRBJ2-7 TRBV4-1 TRBD2 . TGCGCCAGCAGCCAATTTACAGCGGGAGGGACCGAGCAGTACTTC CASSQFTAGGTEQYF
TRBJ2-7 TRBV5-6 TRBD2 once TGTGCCAGCAGCTTCGCAAGCGGGAGGGCTAACGAGCAGTACTTC CASSFASGRANEQYF
TRBJ2-5 TRBV9 TRBD2 . TGTGCCAGCAGCGTAGAGGCGGGGGGGCTTCTTAGAGAGACCCAGTACTTC CASSVEAGGLLRETQYF
TRBJ2-1 TRBV19 . . TGTGCCAGTAGTATGACCTTTCAGGGTGGGCAGTTCTTC CASSMTFQGGQFF
TRBJ2-4 TRBV27 TRBD2 . TGTGCCAGCAGTTCGCGGGGGGGGGAAAACATTCAGTACTTC CASSSRGGENIQYF
TRBJ1-1 TRBV11-3 TRBD1 . TGTGCCAGCAGCTTTATGAGCGGGACAGGGGTCCCCTTT CASSFMSGTGVPF
TRBJ1-5 TRBV11-2 . . TGTGCCAGCAGCTTAGGAAAAGGCCAGCCCCAGCATTTT CASSLGKGQPQHF
TRBJ1-2 TRBV6-5 . . TGTGCCAGCAGTTACAAGATAGGGGGGAACTATGGCTACACCTTC CASSYKIGGNYGYTF
TRBJ2-1 TRBV14 TRBD2 . TGTGCCAGCAGCCAAGACCTTACGGGACTAGCGGGACTGTACAATGAGCAGTTCTTC CASSQDLTGLAGLYNEQFF
TRBJ2-7 TRBV7-9 TRBD2 . TGTGCCAGCAGCCCGCCGGGACTAGCGAGCTCCTACGAGCAGTACTTC CASSPPGLASSYEQYF
TRBJ1-5 TRBV5-8 . once TGTGCCAGCAGCTTGGTCAGGAAAGGGGATCAGCCCCAGCATTTT CASSLVRKGDQPQHF
TRBJ2-1 TRBV5-6 . . TGTGCCAGCAGCTTGGGACGCAGGAATGAGCAGTTCTTC CASSLGRRNEQFF
TRBJ1-4 TRBV11-2 . . TGTGCCAGCAGCTTCGGGGAGGGCAAAAAACTGTTTTTT CASSFGEGKKLFF
TRBJ2-7 TRBV7-9 . . TGTGCCAGCAGCCATTCAGTCGTGGACGAGCAGTACTTC CASSHSVVDEQYF
TRBJ2-4 TRBV4-1 TRBD2 . TGCGCCAGCAGCCAAGAGCGGGGGGACATTCAGTACTTC CASSQERGDIQYF
TRBJ2-5 TRBV7-2 . . TGTGCCAGCAGCCCGAACATAGGGGCCGAGACCCAGTACTTC CASSPNIGAETQYF
TRBJ2-7 TRBV18 TRBD2 . TGTGCCAGCTCAACTAGCGGGAGTACCCGATACGAGCAGTACTTC CASSTSGSTRYEQYF
TRBJ1-2 TRBV2 TRBD1 . TGTGCCAGCCCAATAGAGGGACAGGGGCGTTCAGGGGTTTTTACTAACTATGGCTACACCTTC CASPIEGQGRSGVFTNYGYTF
TRBJ1-3 TRBV18 . . TGTGCCACCACTTTGGGACGGAGCTCTGGAAACACCATATATTTT CATTLGRSSGNTIYF
TRBJ1-2 TRBV7-2 . few TGTGCCAGCAGCTTAAACAGGGATGGCTACACCTTC CASSLNRDGYTF
TRBJ2-1 TRBV11-3 TRBD1 once TGTGCCAGCAGCCCGACAGGGAATGAGCAGTTCTTC CASSPTGNEQFF
TRBJ1-6 TRBV6-5 . . TGTGCCAGCAGTTTTGCCCAGGGAGGAAATTCACCCCTCCACTTT CASSFAQGGNSPLHF
TRBJ2-7 TRBV5-1 TRBD1 . TGCGCCAGCAGCTTGGGACAGGGGGCTGACGAGCAGTACTTC CASSLGQGADEQYF
TRBJ1-2 TRBV7-2 . . TGTGCCAGCAGAAATCTCTATGGCTACACCTTC CASRNLYGYTF
TRBJ2-5 TRBV5-1 . . TGCGCCAGCAGCTTAGCAATGTACGACCAAGAGACCCAGTACTTC CASSLAMYDQETQYF
TRBJ2-6 TRBV19 . . TGTGCCAGTGGTGCATCTACCCTCTCTGGGGCCAACGTCCTGACTTTC CASGASTLSGANVLTF
TRBJ2-7 TRBV5-4 . . TGTGCCAGCAGTAAGGGCGGATCCTACGAGCAGTACTTC CASSKGGSYEQYF
TRBJ2-5 TRBV7-2 TRBD1 . TGTGCCAGCAGCTTACGGACAGGGCCGGGCCAAGAGACCCAGTACTTC CASSLRTGPGQETQYF
TRBJ2-5 TRBV5-1 . . TGCGCCAGCAGCTTCGGACCAGTAGGAACTGGGGAGACCCAGTACTTC CASSFGPVGTGETQYF
TRBJ2-2 TRBV4-3 . . TGCGCCAGCAGCCAAGACTACCCGGCAGCTTGGAACACCGGGGAGCTGTTTTTT CASSQDYPAAWNTGELFF
TRBJ1-1 TRBV27 . once TGTGCCAGCCGGGCGGGGGGGCTGACTGAAGCTTTCTTT CASRAGGLTEAFF
TRBJ2-7 TRBV4-1 . . TGCGCCAGCAGCGTTAACCCCCTCCCCCTCTACGAGCAGTACTTC CASSVNPLPLYEQYF
TRBJ2-7 TRBV7-9 TRBD1 few TGTGCCAGCAGCTTCGACAGGGCCGAGCAGTACTTC CASSFDRAEQYF
TRBJ2-5 TRBV11-2 . . TGTGCCAGCAGCTTATTGGGGGGAAGCACTCGCCAAGAGACCCAGTACTTC CASSLLGGSTRQETQYF
TRBJ1-1 TRBV19 . few TGTGCCAGTAGTATTTGGGGGGACACTGAAGCTTTCTTT CASSIWGDTEAFF
TRBJ2-7 TRBV4-2 TRBD1 . TGTGCCAGCAGCCGCCCCTCAGGGACAGGGTCTTCGTACGAGCAGTACTTC CASSRPSGTGSSYEQYF
TRBJ2-1 TRBV19 . . TGTGCCAGTAGTATAGGGGAGGGGGGGGCCGGTGAGCAGTTCTTC CASSIGEGGAGEQFF
TRBJ1-4 TRBV6-1 . . TGTGCCAGCAGTGATCTGACAGTTGAAAAACTGTTTTTT CASSDLTVEKLFF
TRBJ2-2 TRBV29-1 . . TGCAGCGTTGCAAAGAGTGGGGACACCGGGGAGCTGTTTTTT CSVAKSGDTGELFF